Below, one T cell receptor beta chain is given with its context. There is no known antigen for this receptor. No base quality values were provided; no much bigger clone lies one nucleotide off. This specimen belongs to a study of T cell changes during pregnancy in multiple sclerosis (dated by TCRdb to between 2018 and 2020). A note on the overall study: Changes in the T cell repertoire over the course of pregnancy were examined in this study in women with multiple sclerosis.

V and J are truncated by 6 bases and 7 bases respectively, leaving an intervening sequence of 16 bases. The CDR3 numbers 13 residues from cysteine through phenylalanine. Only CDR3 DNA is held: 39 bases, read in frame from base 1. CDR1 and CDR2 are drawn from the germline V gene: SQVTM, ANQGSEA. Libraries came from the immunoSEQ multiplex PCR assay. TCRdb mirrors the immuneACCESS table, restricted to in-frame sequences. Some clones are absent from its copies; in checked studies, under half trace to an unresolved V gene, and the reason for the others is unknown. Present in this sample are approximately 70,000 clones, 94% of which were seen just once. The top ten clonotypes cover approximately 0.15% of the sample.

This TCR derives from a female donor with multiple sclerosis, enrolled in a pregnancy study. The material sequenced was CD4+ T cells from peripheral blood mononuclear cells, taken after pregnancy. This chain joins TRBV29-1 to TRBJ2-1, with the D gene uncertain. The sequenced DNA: TGCAGCGTCCAAGAATCGGTCCGAAATGAGCAGTTCTTC. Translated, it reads CSVQESVRNEQFF.